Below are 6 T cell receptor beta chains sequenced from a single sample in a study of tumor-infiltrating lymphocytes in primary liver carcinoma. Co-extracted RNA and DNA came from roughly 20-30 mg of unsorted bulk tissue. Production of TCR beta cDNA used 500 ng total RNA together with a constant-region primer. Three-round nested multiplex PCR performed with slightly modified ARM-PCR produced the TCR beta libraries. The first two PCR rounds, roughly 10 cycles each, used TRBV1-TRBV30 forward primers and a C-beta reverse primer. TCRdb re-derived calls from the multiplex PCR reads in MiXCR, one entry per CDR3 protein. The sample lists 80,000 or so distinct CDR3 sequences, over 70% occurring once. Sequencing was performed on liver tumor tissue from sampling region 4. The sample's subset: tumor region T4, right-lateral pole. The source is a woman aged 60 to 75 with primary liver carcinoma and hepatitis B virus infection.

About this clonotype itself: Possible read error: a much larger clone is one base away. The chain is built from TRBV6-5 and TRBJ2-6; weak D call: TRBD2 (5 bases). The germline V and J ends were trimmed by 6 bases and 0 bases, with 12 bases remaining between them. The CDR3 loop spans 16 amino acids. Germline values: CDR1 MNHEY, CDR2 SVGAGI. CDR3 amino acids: CASSRRLLSGANVLTF. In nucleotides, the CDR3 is TGTGCCAGCAGCAGGAGGCTCCTCTCTGGGGCCAACGTCCTGACTTTC.

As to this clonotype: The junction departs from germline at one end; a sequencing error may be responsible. The CDR3 nucleotides are TGTCCCAGCACTGAGGGGACAGGGGACTGGAGGGACATTCAGTACTTC. This translates into CPSTEGTGDWRDIQYF. The chain has TRBV6-1 and TRBJ2-4; 10 nucleotides align to TRBD1. CDR3 length: 16 amino acids. The germline CDR1 and CDR2 sequences are MNHNS and SASEGT.

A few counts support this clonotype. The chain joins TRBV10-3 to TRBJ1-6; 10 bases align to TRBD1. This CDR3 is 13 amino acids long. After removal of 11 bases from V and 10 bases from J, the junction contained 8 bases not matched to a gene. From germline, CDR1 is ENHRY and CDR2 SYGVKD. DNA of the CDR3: TGTGCCTCCATGGGACAGGGGAGATCACCCCTCCACTTT. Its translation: CASMGQGRSPLHF.

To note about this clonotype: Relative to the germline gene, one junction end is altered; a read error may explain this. DNA of the CDR3: TGTGCCGGCAGTCTGCGACAGCCAGACAATGAAAAACTGTTTTTT. It specifies CAGSLRQPDNEKLFF. The chain is built from TRBV6-5 and TRBJ1-4; weak D call: TRBD1 (5 bases). The length of the CDR3 is 15 residues. Germline V gene lookup returns CDR1 MNHEY and CDR2 SVGAGI.

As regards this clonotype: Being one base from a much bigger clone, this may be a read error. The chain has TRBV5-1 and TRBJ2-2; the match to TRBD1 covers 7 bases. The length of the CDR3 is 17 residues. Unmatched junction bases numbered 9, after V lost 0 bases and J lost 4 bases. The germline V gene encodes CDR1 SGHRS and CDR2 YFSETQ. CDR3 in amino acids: CASSLALRTGSTGELFF. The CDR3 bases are TGCGCCAGCAGCTTGGCGCTGCGGACAGGCTCCACCGGGGAGCTGTTTTTT.

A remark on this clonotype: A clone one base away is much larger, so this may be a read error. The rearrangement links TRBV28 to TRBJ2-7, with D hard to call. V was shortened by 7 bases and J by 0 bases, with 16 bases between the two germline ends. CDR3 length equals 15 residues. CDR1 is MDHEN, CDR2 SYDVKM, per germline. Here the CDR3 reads CASNLGGANSYEQYF. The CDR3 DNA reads TGTGCCAGCAATCTTGGTGGCGCGAACTCCTACGAGCAGTACTTC.